The sample holds many counts of the clone carrying this T cell receptor beta chain. Its antigen remains unidentified. The sample comes from a study of T cells in Graves' hyperthyroidism and ophthalmopathy. The wider study: Peripheral blood specimens were obtained at initial diagnosis, prior to any treatment.

Patients aged 18 to 65 had newly diagnosed hyperthyroidism that had lasted under 2 months. Researchers barred patients who had uncontrolled infection, other autoimmune disease, pregnancy or lactation. The V gene's germline CDR1 is MNHNS and CDR2 SASEGT. V gave up 1 base and J gave up 3 bases; unmatched junction bases: 2. This CDR3 has 15 residues. Whole-study results and caveats: Most thyroid clonotypes expanded above 0.001 were also detected in blood.

Template material for amplifying TCR beta CDR3 regions consisted of RNA transcripts. Carried out on the TCR CDR3, a first-round RT-PCR used the HTBI primer set. MiXCR, applied by TCRdb to the multiplex PCR reads, yields one record per CDR3 protein. The table has some 300,000 distinct CDR3 sequences, about an eighth seen once. The receptor was derived from a woman aged 40 to 50 with Graves' hyperthyroidism. Sequenced input: blood. This rearrangement joins TRBV6-1 to TRBJ2-3; TRBD1 agrees at 9 bases. The CDR3 coding sequence is TGTGCCAGCAGTGAAGGACAGGGGGTGACAGATACGCAGTATTTT. Protein: CASSEGQGVTDTQYF.